This entry lists 17 T cell receptor beta chains sequenced from one sample in a study of vaccination and CD4 T cells after COVID-19 (dated by TCRdb to the early 2020s). Their specific antigens are unknown. The label giving this sample's treatment or condition can be read as: roughly 10-day PBMC culture with coronavirus spike peptide pools or control peptides (ViraFEST assay). Library preparation was by PCR. This sample was sequenced with an Illumina iSeq 100. TCR sequencing of DNA from cultured CD4+ T cells used the Oncomine TCR Beta short-read assay at the Johns Hopkins FTIC core. TCRdb's own reprocessing of the public reads used fastp at Q25 and MiXCR and kept productive beta chains. CDR3 protein duplicates are merged, each entry listing the most common genes and DNA. This sample holds about 20,000 distinct CDR3 sequences; roughly 50% were observed only once. About 2.9% of the sample is held by the ten biggest clonotypes.

Source: CD4+ T cells from blood, cultured in vitro, taken after SARS-CoV-2 vaccination. These receptor sequences come from a human donor who had recovered from COVID-19.

This clonotype has more than one count but fewer than ten. The CDR3 bases are TGTGCCAGCAGCGTATTGTCAGGGGGGGGGCAGCCCCAGCATTTT. Translating gives CASSVLSGGGQPQHF. V is TRBV6-1 and J is TRBJ1-5; 7 bases agree with TRBD1. The ends lost 6 bases at V and 7 bases at J; junction bases unmatched: 12. CDR3 length equals 15 residues. Germline CDR1 and CDR2: MNHNS and SASEGT.

The chain joins TRBV19 to TRBJ2-7; D might be TRBD1 or TRBD2, each matching 6 bases. The CDR3 is 11 amino acids. Trimming stripped 10 bases from V and 6 bases from J, with 13 bases between. Per the germline V gene, CDR1 is LNHDA and CDR2 is SQIVND (reference sequence). CDR3 nucleotide sequence: TGTGCCACCCAGTGGGGGGCCGAGCAGTACTTC. Amino acid sequence: CATQWGAEQYF.

The gene calls are TRBV6-5 and TRBJ1-1; 8 bases fit TRBD1. The CDR3 is 14 residues long. Germline CDR1 reads MNHEY; CDR2 reads SVGAGI. Germline trimming cut 1 base from V and 7 bases from J; bases unmatched to any gene: 5. CDR3 residues: CASSYLDRVGEAFF. CDR3 DNA sequence: TGTGCCAGCAGTTACTTGGACAGGGTAGGTGAAGCTTTCTTT.

This clonotype was seen a handful of times. The rearrangement uses TRBV6-1 and TRBJ1-6, with TRBD1 identical over 8 bases. Germline V gene sequence: CDR1 MNHNS, CDR2 SASEGT. Unmatched junction bases numbered 4, after V lost 6 bases and J lost 6 bases. This CDR3 comprises 14 residues. CDR3: CASSRQGSNSPLHF. In nucleotides, the CDR3 is TGTGCCAGCAGCCGACAGGGGTCTAATTCACCCCTCCACTTT.

The V and J genes are TRBV7-7 and TRBJ2-3; 10 positions match TRBD2. Losses at the gene ends were 2 bases for V and 5 bases for J; bases not matched to a gene: 7. The CDR3 contains 16 residues. Germline V CDR1 and CDR2: SSHAT, FNYEAQ (reference sequence). CDR3 amino acids: CASSLSLAGGEDTQYF. The CDR3, as DNA: TGTGCCAGCAGCTTATCCTTAGCGGGGGGCGAAGATACGCAGTATTTT.

This clonotype was recorded a few times. This rearrangement joins TRBV11-3 to TRBJ2-7; no definite D call. V lost 1 base and J lost 4, with 5 bases in between. The CDR3 loop spans 12 amino acids. Germline CDR1 is SGHNT and CDR2 is YENEEA. The CDR3: CASSLGSYEQYF. Here the CDR3 DNA reads TGTGCCAGCAGCTTAGGGAGTTACGAGCAGTACTTC.

This chain uses TRBV7-2 with TRBJ2-3; 9 bases align to TRBD2. CDR3 length: 17 residues. V trimming: 1 base; J trimming: 2 bases; junction bases outside the gene matches: 7. Germline V gene lookup returns CDR1 SGHTA and CDR2 FQGNSA. The CDR3 here is CASSLDGASGNTDTQYF. CDR3 nucleotide sequence: TGTGCCAGCAGCTTAGACGGGGCTAGCGGGAACACAGATACGCAGTATTTT.

This clonotype has a handful of counts. The V and J genes are TRBV6-5 and TRBJ1-6; 8 nucleotides agree with TRBD1. This CDR3 has 14 residues. The junction had 5 bases not matched to a gene; V was cut back by 4 bases and J by 9 bases. The germline CDR1 and CDR2 sequences are MNHEY and SVGAGI. The CDR3 DNA is TGTGCCAGCAGTTTAACAGGGGGGCTTTCACCCCTCCACTTT. Amino acids: CASSLTGGLSPLHF.

This clonotype was counted between two and nine times. The genes are TRBV19 and TRBJ1-2; D not resolved. From germline, CDR1 is LNHDA and CDR2 SQIVND (reference sequence). Trimming shortened V by 1 base and J by 7 bases, and 7 bases separated the two germline ends. The CDR3 has 12 amino acids. DNA of the CDR3: TGTGCCAGTAGTATAGTCGACCGTGGCTACACCTTC. This gives the protein CASSIVDRGYTF.

The chain uses TRBV5-4 and TRBJ1-2; the D gene is possibly TRBD1 (5 bases). Germline assignment: CDR1 SGHNT and CDR2 YYREEE (reference sequence). Trimming took 10 bases from V and 8 from J, leaving 21 bases between them. CDR3 size: 13 residues. The CDR3 region has the DNA TGTGCCGATACCAAGGACATCCCCTCCGGCTACACCTTC. It codes for CADTKDIPSGYTF.

The chain has TRBV10-2 and TRBJ2-7; no clear D gene. The CDR3 consists of 12 residues. The V gene lost 2 bases and the J gene lost 2 bases, with 4 bases spanning the gap. Germline values: CDR1 WSHSY, CDR2 SAAADI. In nucleotides, the CDR3 is TGCGCCAGCAGTGAGCTGGCCTACGAGCAGTACTTC. Its protein is CASSELAYEQYF.

The chain links TRBV7-8 to TRBJ2-3; the D gene is possibly TRBD1 (5 bases). Germline CDR1 SGHVS, CDR2 FQNEAQ. V gave up 2 bases and J gave up 1 base, with 10 bases separating them. There are 15 residues in the CDR3. Here the CDR3 DNA reads TGTGCCAGCAGCTTATCCCCCAGGGGCACAGATACGCAGTATTTT. Protein: CASSLSPRGTDTQYF.

The rearrangement joins TRBV18 to TRBJ1-6; 7 positions agree with TRBD1. The ends lost 1 base at V and 8 bases at J; junction bases unmatched: 5. The CDR3 contains 15 residues. Germline CDR1 is KGHSH and CDR2 is LQKENI. DNA of the CDR3: TGTGCCAGCTCACCACGAAATCAGGGGGATTCACCCCTCCACTTT. This gives the protein CASSPRNQGDSPLHF.

The rearrangement uses TRBV2 and TRBJ1-5; a possible D gene is TRBD1 (5 bases). V dropped 4 bases and J dropped 4 bases, with 14 bases sitting between them. Germline V CDR1 and CDR2: SNHLY, FYNNEI. There are 15 residues in the CDR3. In nucleotides, the CDR3 is TGTGCCAGCAGTGTTAATAAAGGGACGAATCAGCCCCAGCATTTT. It yields the protein CASSVNKGTNQPQHF.

The chain couples TRBV4-1 to TRBJ2-7; a possible D gene is TRBD2 (6 bases). The CDR3 is 17 residues long. The germline CDR1 and CDR2 sequences are MGHRA and YSYEKL. Trimming cost V 0 bases and J 6 bases, with 21 bases left between them. CDR3 DNA sequence: TGCGCCAGCAGCCAAGATGGTGGGGGGTTATTTTCGGGCGAGCAGTACTTC. Its translation is CASSQDGGGLFSGEQYF.

V and J are TRBV7-9 and TRBJ2-2; D is ambiguous. The CDR3 is 15 residues long. Germline CDR1 SEHNR, CDR2 FQNEAQ (reference sequence). V shed 0 bases and J shed 1 base, with 6 bases lying between them. The CDR3 sequence is CASSLALQNTGELFF. DNA for the CDR3: TGTGCCAGCAGCTTAGCACTCCAGAACACCGGGGAGCTGTTTTTT. The full variable domain, its missing parts supplied by reference TRBV7-9 and TRBJ2-2, is DTGVSQNPRHKITKRGQNVTFRCDPISEHNRLYWYRQTLGQGPEFLTYFQNEAQLEKSRLLSDRFSAERPKGSFSTLEIQRTEQGDSAMYLCASSLALQNTGELFFGEGSRLTVL.

The V call is TRBV20-1, the J call TRBJ1-3; tentatively, D is TRBD1 (6 bases). Germline assignment: CDR1 DFQATT and CDR2 SNEGSKA (reference sequence). The V end lost 1 base, the J end lost 0 bases, and 13 bases lay between the germline ends. This CDR3 contains 16 residues. CDR3 sequence (DNA): TGCAGTGCTAGAGTCGGGGGCCCGCTCTCTGGAAACACCATATATTTT. Translation: CSARVGGPLSGNTIYF.